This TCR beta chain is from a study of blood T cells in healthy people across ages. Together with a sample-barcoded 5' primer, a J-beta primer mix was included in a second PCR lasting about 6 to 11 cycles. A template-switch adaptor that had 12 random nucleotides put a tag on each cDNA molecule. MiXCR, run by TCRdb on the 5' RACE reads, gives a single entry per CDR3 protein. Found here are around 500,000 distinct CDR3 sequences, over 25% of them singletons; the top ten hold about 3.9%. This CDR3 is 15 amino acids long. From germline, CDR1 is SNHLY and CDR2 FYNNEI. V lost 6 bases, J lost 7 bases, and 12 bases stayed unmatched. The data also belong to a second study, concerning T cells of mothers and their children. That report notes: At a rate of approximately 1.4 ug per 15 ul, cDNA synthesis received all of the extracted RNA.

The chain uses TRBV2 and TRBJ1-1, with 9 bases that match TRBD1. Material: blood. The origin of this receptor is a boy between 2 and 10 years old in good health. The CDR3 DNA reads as TGTGCCAGCAGGAGGGGGACAGGGACCGGGGGTGAAGCTTTCTTT. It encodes CASRRGTGTGGEAFF.